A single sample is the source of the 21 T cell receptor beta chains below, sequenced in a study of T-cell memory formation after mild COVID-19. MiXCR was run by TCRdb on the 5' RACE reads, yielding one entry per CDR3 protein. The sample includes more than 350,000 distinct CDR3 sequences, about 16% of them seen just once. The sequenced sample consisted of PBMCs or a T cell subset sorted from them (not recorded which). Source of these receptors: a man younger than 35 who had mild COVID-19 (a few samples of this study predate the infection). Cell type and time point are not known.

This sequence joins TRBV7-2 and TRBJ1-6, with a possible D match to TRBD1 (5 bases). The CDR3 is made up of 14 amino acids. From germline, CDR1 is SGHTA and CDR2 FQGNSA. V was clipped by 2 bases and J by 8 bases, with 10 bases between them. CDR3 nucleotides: TGTGCCAGCAGCTTAAGGGGTAGGGATTCACCCCTCCACTTT. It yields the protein CASSLRGRDSPLHF. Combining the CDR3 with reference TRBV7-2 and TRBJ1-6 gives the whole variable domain GAGVSQSPSNKVTEKGKDVELRCDPISGHTALYWYRQSLGQGLEFLIYFQGNSAPDKSGLPSDRFSAERTGGSVSTLTIQRTQQEDSAVYLCASSLRGRDSPLHFGNGTRLTVT.

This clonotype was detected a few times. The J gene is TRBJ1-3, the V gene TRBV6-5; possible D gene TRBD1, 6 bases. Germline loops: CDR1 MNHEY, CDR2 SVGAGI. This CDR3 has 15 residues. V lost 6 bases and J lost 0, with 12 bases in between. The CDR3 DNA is TGTGCCAGCAGCTTCGGACAGCTCTCTGGAAACACCATATATTTT. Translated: CASSFGQLSGNTIYF.

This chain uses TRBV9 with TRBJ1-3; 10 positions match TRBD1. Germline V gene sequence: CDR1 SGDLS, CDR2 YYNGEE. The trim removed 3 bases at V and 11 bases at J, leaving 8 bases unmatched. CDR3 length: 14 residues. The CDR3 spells CASSASGQGEAIYF. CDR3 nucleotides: TGTGCCAGCAGCGCCTCTGGACAGGGGGAGGCCATATATTTT.

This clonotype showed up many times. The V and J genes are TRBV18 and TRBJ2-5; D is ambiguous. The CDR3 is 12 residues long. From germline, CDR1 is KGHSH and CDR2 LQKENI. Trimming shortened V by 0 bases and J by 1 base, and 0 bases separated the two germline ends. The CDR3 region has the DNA TGTGCCAGCTCACCACCCCAAGAGACCCAGTACTTC. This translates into CASSPPQETQYF.

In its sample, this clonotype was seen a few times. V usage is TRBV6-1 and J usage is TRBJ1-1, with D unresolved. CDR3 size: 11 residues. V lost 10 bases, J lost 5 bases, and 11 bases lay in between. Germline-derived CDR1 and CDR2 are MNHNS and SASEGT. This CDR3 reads CATRRQTEAFF. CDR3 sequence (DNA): TGTGCCACGAGGCGCCAAACTGAAGCTTTCTTT.

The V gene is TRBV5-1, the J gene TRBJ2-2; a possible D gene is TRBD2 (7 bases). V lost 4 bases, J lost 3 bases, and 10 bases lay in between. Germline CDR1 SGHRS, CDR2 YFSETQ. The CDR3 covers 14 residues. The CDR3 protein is CASSPGGHTGELFF. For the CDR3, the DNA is TGCGCCAGCAGCCCGGGGGGCCACACCGGGGAGCTGTTTTTT.

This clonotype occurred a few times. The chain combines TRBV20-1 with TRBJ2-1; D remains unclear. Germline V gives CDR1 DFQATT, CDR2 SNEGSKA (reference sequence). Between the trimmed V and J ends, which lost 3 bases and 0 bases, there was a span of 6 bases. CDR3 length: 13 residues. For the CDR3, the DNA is TGCAGTGCTAGCGCCGACTCCTACAATGAGCAGTTCTTC. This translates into CSASADSYNEQFF.

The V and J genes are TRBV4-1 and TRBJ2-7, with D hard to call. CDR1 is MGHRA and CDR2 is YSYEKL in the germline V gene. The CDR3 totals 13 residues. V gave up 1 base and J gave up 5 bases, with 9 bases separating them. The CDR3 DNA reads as TGCGCCAGCAGCCAAGGGCCGGGCAACGAGCAGTACGTC. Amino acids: CASSQGPGNEQYV.

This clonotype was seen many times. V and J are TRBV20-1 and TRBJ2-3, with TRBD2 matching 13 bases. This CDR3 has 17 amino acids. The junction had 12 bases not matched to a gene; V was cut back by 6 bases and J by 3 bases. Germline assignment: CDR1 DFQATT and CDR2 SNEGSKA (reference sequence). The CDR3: CSATTSGGPLVTDTQYF. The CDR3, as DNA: TGCAGTGCGACGACTAGCGGGGGGCCCCTTGTTACAGATACGCAGTATTTT.

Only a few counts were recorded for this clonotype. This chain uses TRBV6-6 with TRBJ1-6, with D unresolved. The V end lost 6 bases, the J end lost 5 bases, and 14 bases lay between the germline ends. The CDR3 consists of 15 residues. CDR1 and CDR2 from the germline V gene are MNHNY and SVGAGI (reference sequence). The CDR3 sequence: CASRGQPLDNSPLHF. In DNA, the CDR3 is TGTGCCAGCAGGGGTCAACCACTGGATAATTCACCCCTCCACTTT.

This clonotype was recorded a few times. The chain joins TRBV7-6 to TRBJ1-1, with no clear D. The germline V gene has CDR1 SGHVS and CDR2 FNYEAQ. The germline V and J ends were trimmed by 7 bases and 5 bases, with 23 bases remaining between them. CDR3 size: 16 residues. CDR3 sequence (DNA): TGTGCCAGCACCTCGATAAAAGGACCCGGAGGTACTGAAGCTTTCTTT. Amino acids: CASTSIKGPGGTEAFF.

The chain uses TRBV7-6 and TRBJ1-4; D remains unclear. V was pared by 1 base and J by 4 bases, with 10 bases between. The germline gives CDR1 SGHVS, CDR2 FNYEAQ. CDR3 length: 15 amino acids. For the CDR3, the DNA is TGTGCCAGCAGCTTAGAAGGCTCGGGTAATGAAAAACTGTTTTTT. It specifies CASSLEGSGNEKLFF.

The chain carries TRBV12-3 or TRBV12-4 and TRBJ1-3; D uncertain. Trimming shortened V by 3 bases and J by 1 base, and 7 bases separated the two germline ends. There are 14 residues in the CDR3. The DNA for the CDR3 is TGTGCCAGCAGTTTTTTGGGATCTGGAAACACCATATATTTT. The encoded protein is CASSFLGSGNTIYF.

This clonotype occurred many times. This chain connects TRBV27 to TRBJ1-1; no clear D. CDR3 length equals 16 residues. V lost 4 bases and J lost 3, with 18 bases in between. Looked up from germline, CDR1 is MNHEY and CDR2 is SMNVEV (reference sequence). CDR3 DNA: TGTGCCAGCAGTTCAATGGGTGGTTTCTCGTACACTGAAGCTTTCTTT. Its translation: CASSSMGGFSYTEAFF.

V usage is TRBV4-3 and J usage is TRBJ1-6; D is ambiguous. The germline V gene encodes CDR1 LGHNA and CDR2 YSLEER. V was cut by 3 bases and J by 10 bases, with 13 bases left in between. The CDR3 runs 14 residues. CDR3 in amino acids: CASSQDGWGSPLHF. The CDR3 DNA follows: TGCGCCAGCAGCCAGGACGGTTGGGGATCACCCCTCCACTTT.

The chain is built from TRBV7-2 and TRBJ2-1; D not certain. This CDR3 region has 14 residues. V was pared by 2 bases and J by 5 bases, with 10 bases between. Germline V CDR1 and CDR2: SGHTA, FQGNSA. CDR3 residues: CASSLTRADNEQFF. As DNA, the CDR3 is TGTGCCAGCAGCTTAACTCGTGCAGACAATGAGCAGTTCTTC.

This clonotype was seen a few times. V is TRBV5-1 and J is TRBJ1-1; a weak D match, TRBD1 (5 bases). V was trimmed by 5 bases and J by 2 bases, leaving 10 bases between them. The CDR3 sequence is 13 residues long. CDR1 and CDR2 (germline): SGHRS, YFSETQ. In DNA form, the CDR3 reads TGCGCCAGCAGATCCGACAGCAACACTGAAGCTTTCTTT. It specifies CASRSDSNTEAFF. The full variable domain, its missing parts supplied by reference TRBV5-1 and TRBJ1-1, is KAGVTQTPRYLIKTRGQQVTLSCSPISGHRSVSWYQQTPGQGLQFLFEYFSETQRNKGNFPGRFSGRQFSNSRSEMNVSTLELGDSALYLCASRSDSNTEAFFGQGTRLTVV.

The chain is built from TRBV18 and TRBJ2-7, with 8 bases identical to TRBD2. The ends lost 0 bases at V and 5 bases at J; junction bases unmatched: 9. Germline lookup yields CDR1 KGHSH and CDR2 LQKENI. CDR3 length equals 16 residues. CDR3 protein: CASSPPGGGLAHEQYV. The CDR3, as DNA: TGTGCCAGCTCACCACCGGGCGGGGGGCTCGCTCACGAGCAGTACGTC.

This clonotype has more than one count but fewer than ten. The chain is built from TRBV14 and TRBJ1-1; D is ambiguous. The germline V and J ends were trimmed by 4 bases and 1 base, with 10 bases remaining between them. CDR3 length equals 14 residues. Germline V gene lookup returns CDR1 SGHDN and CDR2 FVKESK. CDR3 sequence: CASSPLGGNTEAFF. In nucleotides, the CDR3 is TGTGCCAGCAGCCCCCTGGGCGGGAACACTGAAGCTTTCTTT.

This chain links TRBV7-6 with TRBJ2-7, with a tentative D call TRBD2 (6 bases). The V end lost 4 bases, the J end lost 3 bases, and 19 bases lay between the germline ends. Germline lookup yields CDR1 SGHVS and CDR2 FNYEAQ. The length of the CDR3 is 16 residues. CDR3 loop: CASSYEDSGLIYEQYV. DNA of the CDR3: TGTGCCAGCAGCTACGAGGATTCGGGACTTATCTACGAGCAGTACGTC.

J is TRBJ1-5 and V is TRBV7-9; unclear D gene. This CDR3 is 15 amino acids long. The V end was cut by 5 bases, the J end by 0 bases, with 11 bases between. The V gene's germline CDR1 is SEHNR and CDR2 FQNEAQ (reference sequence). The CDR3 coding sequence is TGTGCCAGCAGCGCGGACGGATTTAGCAATCAGCCCCAGCATTTT. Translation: CASSADGFSNQPQHF.